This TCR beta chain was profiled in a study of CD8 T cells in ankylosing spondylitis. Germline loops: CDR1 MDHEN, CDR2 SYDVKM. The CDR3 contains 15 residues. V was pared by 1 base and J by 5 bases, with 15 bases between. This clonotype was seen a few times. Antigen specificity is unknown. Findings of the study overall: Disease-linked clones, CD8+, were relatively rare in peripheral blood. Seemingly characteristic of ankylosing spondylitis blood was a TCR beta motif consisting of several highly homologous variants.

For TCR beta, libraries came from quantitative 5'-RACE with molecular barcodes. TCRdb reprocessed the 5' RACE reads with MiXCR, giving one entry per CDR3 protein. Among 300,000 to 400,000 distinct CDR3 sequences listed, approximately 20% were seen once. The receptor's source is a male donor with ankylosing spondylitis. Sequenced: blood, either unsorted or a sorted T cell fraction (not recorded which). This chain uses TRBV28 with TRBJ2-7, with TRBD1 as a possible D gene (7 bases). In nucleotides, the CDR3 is TGTGCCAGCAGTTTATATGGGACAGCGGGCGACGAGCAGTACTTC. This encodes CASSLYGTAGDEQYF.